The next 10 T cell receptor beta chains were all read from a single sample in a study of blood T cell repertoires in COVID-19. The repertoire was sequenced with immunoSEQ multiplex PCR; TCRdb's copy has only in-frame clones and lacks some. Found here are under 450,000 clones, more than 85% of them singletons; the top ten hold 0.8% to 0.9%. Material: PBMCs or T cells enriched from blood (not recorded which). All receptors come from a woman aged 40 to 50 who had been exposed to COVID-19.

V usage is TRBV11-3 and J usage is TRBJ2-1; TRBD2 is a possible D gene (6 bases). V shed 0 bases and J shed 7 bases, with 19 bases lying between them. Germline V gene lookup returns CDR1 SGHNT and CDR2 YENEEA. The CDR3 loop spans 17 amino acids. The CDR3 region is CASSLDDRGYFNNEQFF. CDR3 in DNA: TGTGCCAGCAGCTTAGACGACCGGGGGTATTTCAATAATGAGCAGTTCTTC.

This chain connects TRBV19 to TRBJ2-1; 13 bases map to TRBD2. Per germline, CDR1 LNHDA and CDR2 SQIVND (reference sequence). There are 16 residues in the CDR3. J gave up 7 bases and V 5 bases, and 8 bases lay outside the gene matches. CDR3 nucleotide sequence: TGTGCCAGTAGTCCCCTACTAGCGGGGGGGGGTAATGAGCAGTTCTTC. Residues: CASSPLLAGGGNEQFF.

V and J are TRBV25-1 and TRBJ1-1; the D gene is possibly TRBD1 (5 bases). Trimming shortened V by 7 bases and J by 11 bases, and 23 bases separated the two germline ends. The CDR3 covers 14 residues. Germline values: CDR1 MGHDK, CDR2 SYGVNS. The CDR3 DNA is TGTGCCAGCATCCCTGTCGGGGGATCCTTTGGGGCTTTCTTT. Amino acids: CASIPVGGSFGAFF.

The chain joins TRBV2 to TRBJ2-2; 7 bases align to TRBD1. Per the germline V gene, CDR1 is SNHLY and CDR2 is FYNNEI. The trim removed 5 bases at V and 5 bases at J, leaving 8 bases unmatched. This CDR3 comprises 15 residues. The CDR3 DNA reads as TGTGCCAGCAGTCCGACAGGGTCCGGTACCGGGGAGCTGTTTTTT. It is translated as CASSPTGSGTGELFF.

The V and J genes are TRBV10-3 and TRBJ2-1; 7 bases fit TRBD2. Germline V gene sequence: CDR1 ENHRY, CDR2 SYGVKD. The CDR3 contains 13 residues. V lost 5 bases, J lost 4 bases, and 2 bases stayed unmatched. The CDR3 coding sequence is TGTGCCATCAGTAGGGAGGGGTACAATGAGCAGTTCTTC. Encoded protein: CAISREGYNEQFF.

In the case of this clone: Mismatch with germline at one junction end may stem from a read error. This rearrangement joins TRBV3-1 (or the pseudogene TRBV3-2) to TRBJ1-2; D perhaps matches TRBD1 (5 bases). The CDR3 length is 14 residues. The germline V gene has CDR1 LGHDT and CDR2 YNNKEL (reference sequence). CDR3 bases: TGTGCCAGCAGCCAAGATAACGTTGGCGGGGCTGAATCATTC. As protein: CASSQDNVGGAESF.

V usage is TRBV6-6 and J usage is TRBJ2-7, with 7 bases that match TRBD2. The CDR3 totals 17 residues. V shed 5 bases and J 6 bases; nucleotides not matched to a gene: 19. Germline loops: CDR1 MNHNY, CDR2 SVGAGI (reference sequence). The CDR3 is CASSPPAGFAGVGEQYF. The CDR3 bases are TGTGCCAGCAGTCCCCCCGCAGGCTTTGCGGGAGTCGGCGAGCAGTACTTC.

The genes are TRBV5-4 and TRBJ2-2; tentatively, D is TRBD2 (6 bases). The CDR3 spans 16 residues. Germline lookup yields CDR1 SGHNT and CDR2 YYREEE (reference sequence). The V gene lost 5 bases and the J gene lost 2 bases, with 16 bases spanning the gap. Here the CDR3 DNA reads TGTGCCAGCAGAAATAACCCGGCGGGAAACACCGGGGAGCTGTTTTTT. As protein: CASRNNPAGNTGELFF.

The rearrangement uses TRBV2 and TRBJ1-2, with no clear D. The V and J ends lost 5 bases and 5 bases respectively, with 15 bases between them. Germline V gene sequence: CDR1 SNHLY, CDR2 FYNNEI. There are 14 residues in the CDR3. CDR3 in amino acids: CASSRELGVYGYTF. The CDR3 nucleotides read TGTGCCAGCAGTCGGGAGCTCGGCGTGTATGGCTACACCTTC.

In regard to this clone: At one end the junction does not follow the germline gene, possibly because of a read error. The chain links TRBV28 to TRBJ1-2; possibly TRBD1 for D (6 bases). The CDR3 length is 12 residues. Germline assignment: CDR1 MDHEN and CDR2 SYDVKM. The CDR3 spells CASSSITGQIPF. As DNA, the CDR3 is TGTGCCAGCAGCTCTATAACAGGGCAAATCCCCTTC.